These 20 T cell receptor beta chains share one sample of origin, sequenced in a study of identical twins. TCRdb passed the 5' RACE reads through MiXCR, listing each CDR3 protein once. The sample shows about 810,000 distinct CDR3 sequences, about 12% of them seen only once. These data were likewise used in another study, on yellow fever vaccine responses in identical twins.

Sequenced material: PBMCs. The receptors derive from a woman under 30 in good health.

Only a few counts were recorded for this clonotype. The genes are TRBV5-1 and TRBJ1-2; D not certain. Germline loops: CDR1 SGHRS, CDR2 YFSETQ. The CDR3 consists of 13 residues. V lost 3 bases to trimming and J lost 5 bases, with 11 bases between them. CDR3 residues: CASSYREKYGYTF. The CDR3 bases are TGCGCCAGCAGCTACCGGGAAAAATATGGCTACACCTTC.

The V call is TRBV5-6, the J call TRBJ2-7; D is ambiguous. Trimming shortened V by 3 bases and J by 0 bases, and 10 bases separated the two germline ends. The V gene's germline CDR1 is SGHDT and CDR2 YYEEEE. The CDR3 extends over 14 amino acids. The DNA of the CDR3 is TGTGCCAGCAGCTGGTCGTCCAGCTCCTACGAGCAGTACGTC. It specifies CASSWSSSSYEQYV.

This clonotype was picked up a small number of times. The chain links TRBV19 to TRBJ2-3; 7 bases map to TRBD2. This CDR3 spans 16 amino acids. Germline V gene sequence: CDR1 LNHDA, CDR2 SQIVND (reference sequence). The junction had 6 bases not matched to a gene; V was cut back by 1 base and J by 2 bases. The CDR3 protein is CASSIGLAENTDTQYF. CDR3 bases: TGTGCCAGTAGTATAGGCCTAGCGGAGAACACAGATACGCAGTATTTT.

The chain combines TRBV6-5 with TRBJ1-1, with D perhaps matching TRBD1 (6 bases). CDR3 length: 15 amino acids. Germline CDR1 reads MNHEY; CDR2 reads SVGAGI. Trimming removed 3 bases from V and 2 bases from J, with 13 bases in between. CDR3 sequence: CASSYGTFINTEAFF. The CDR3 region has the DNA TGTGCCAGCAGTTATGGGACATTCATTAACACTGAAGCTTTCTTT.

This clonotype was seen a few times. The chain links TRBV9 to TRBJ2-3; weak D call: TRBD1 (6 bases). V shed 0 bases and J shed 11 bases, with 16 bases lying between them. This CDR3 is 14 amino acids long. Germline-derived CDR1 and CDR2 are SGDLS and YYNGEE. The CDR3 spells CASSVGETGGRQYF. CDR3 nucleotides: TGTGCCAGCAGCGTAGGGGAGACAGGTGGTCGGCAGTATTTT. The full variable domain, rest sourced from reference TRBV9 and TRBJ2-3, is DSGVTQTPKHLITATGQRVTLRCSPRSGDLSVYWYQQSLDQGLQFLIQYYNGEERAKGNILERFSAQQFPDLHSELNLSSLELGDSALYFCASSVGETGGRQYFGPGTRLTVL.

This clonotype was seen a handful of times. The rearrangement uses TRBV10-3 and TRBJ1-5; TRBD1 matches at 10 bases. V was pared by 3 bases and J by 6 bases, with 5 bases of the junction left unmatched. In germline, CDR1 is ENHRY, CDR2 SYGVKD. This CDR3 comprises 15 residues. CDR3 amino acids: CAISDRTGGGQPQHF. In DNA form, the CDR3 reads TGTGCCATCAGTGACCGGACAGGGGGTGGTCAGCCCCAGCATTTT.

V is TRBV10-3 and J is TRBJ2-3, with D uncertain. With 5 bases removed from V and 1 base from J, the gap between germline ends came to 10 bases. In germline, CDR1 is ENHRY, CDR2 SYGVKD. The CDR3 extends over 14 amino acids. The CDR3 DNA follows: TGTGCCATCAGTACTTATGGGGGCACAGATACGCAGTATTTT. Its protein is CAISTYGGTDTQYF.

In its sample, this clonotype was seen many times. The chain combines TRBV12-3 or TRBV12-4 with TRBJ1-4; D is possibly TRBD1 (5 bases). The CDR3 runs 14 residues. Trimming took 7 bases from V and 0 from J, leaving 9 bases between them. CDR3 DNA: TGTGCCAGCAAAGCGGGGGCAACTAATGAAAAACTGTTTTTT. Protein: CASKAGATNEKLFF.

The V call is TRBV4-1, the J call TRBJ2-2, with 7 nucleotides matching TRBD1. CDR1 MGHRA and CDR2 YSYEKL come from the germline V gene. Trimming at V came to 4 bases and at J to 4 bases, leaving 12 bases not matched to a gene. The CDR3 is 17 amino acids. CDR3 sequence (DNA): TGCGCCAGCAGCCGCTCTTACCGGGACAGAATCACCGGGGAGCTGTTTTTT. It yields the protein CASSRSYRDRITGELFF.

This clonotype came up many times. The chain has TRBV5-1 and TRBJ2-2, with D possibly being TRBD1 (6 bases). V shed 1 base and J shed 3 bases, with 10 bases lying between them. From germline, CDR1 is SGHRS and CDR2 YFSETQ. The CDR3 is made up of 15 amino acids. The CDR3 bases are TGCGCCAGCAGCTTGCAACAGGGTGACACCGGGGAGCTGTTTTTT. Protein product: CASSLQQGDTGELFF.

This clonotype was picked up a small number of times. V usage is TRBV29-1 and J usage is TRBJ1-2; 8 bases map to TRBD1. Looked up from germline, CDR1 is SQVTM and CDR2 is ANQGSEA. The CDR3 length is 13 residues. Losses at the gene ends were 3 bases for V and 5 bases for J; bases not matched to a gene: 5. CDR3 sequence: CSVDKDRAYGYTF. As DNA, the CDR3 is TGCAGCGTTGACAAGGACAGGGCATATGGCTACACCTTC.

At least ten counts were recorded for this clonotype. This chain joins TRBV12-3 or TRBV12-4 and TRBJ1-1; 10 bases map to TRBD1. The CDR3 has 14 amino acids. V lost 6 bases, J lost 11 bases, and 12 bases stayed unmatched. CDR3 residues: CASSPGQGRGGAFF. The CDR3 DNA is TGTGCCAGCAGCCCGGGACAGGGGCGTGGTGGCGCTTTCTTT.

This clonotype was observed a handful of times. The gene calls are TRBV12-3 or TRBV12-4 and TRBJ2-3, with TRBD2 matching 15 bases. V gave up 8 bases and J gave up 10 bases; unmatched junction bases: 7. This CDR3 has 14 amino acids. CDR3 in amino acids: CASGTGTSGRSQYF. The DNA of the CDR3 is TGTGCCAGCGGAACTGGGACTAGCGGGAGGTCGCAGTATTTT.

J is TRBJ1-1 and V is TRBV28, with 8 bases fitting TRBD1. Germline-derived CDR1 and CDR2 are MDHEN and SYDVKM. After removal of 3 bases from V and 10 bases from J, the junction contained 7 bases not matched to a gene. The CDR3 length is 13 residues. The CDR3 here is CASSLFRGQVAFF. CDR3 DNA: TGTGCCAGCAGTTTGTTCAGGGGGCAAGTAGCTTTCTTT.

The chain links TRBV7-8 to TRBJ2-1, with 10 bases that match TRBD2. The germline V gene encodes CDR1 SGHVS and CDR2 FQNEAQ. This CDR3 spans 15 amino acids. The trim removed 5 bases at V and 6 bases at J, leaving 7 bases unmatched. CDR3 in DNA: TGTGCCAGCAGCAAGCGGGAGGGCCTTTCCAATGAGCAGTTCTTC. The encoded protein is CASSKREGLSNEQFF. Based on the CDR3 plus reference TRBV7-8 and TRBJ2-1, the full variable domain is GAGVSQSPRYKVAKRGQDVALRCDPISGHVSLFWYQQALGQGPEFLTYFQNEAQLDKSGLPSDRFFAERPEGSVSTLKIQRTQQEDSAVYLCASSKREGLSNEQFFGPGTRLTVL.

This chain uses TRBV27 with TRBJ2-3; perhaps D is TRBD1 or TRBD2 (5 bases each). This CDR3 is 15 amino acids long. The ends were cut back, 4 bases at V and 6 bases at J, with 17 bases in the middle. Looked up from germline, CDR1 is MNHEY and CDR2 is SMNVEV (reference sequence). CDR3 protein: CASSYGTENRDTQYF. CDR3 DNA sequence: TGTGCCAGCAGTTACGGGACGGAGAATAGGGATACGCAGTATTTT.

The sample holds a few counts of this clonotype. The chain joins TRBV2 to TRBJ2-2, with D maybe TRBD2 (5 bases). Trimming took off 10 bases at V and 5 bases at J, with 5 bases between the two ends. The V gene's germline CDR1 is SNHLY and CDR2 FYNNEI. This CDR3 is built from 10 residues. The CDR3 reads CATGTGELFF. Here the CDR3 DNA reads TGTGCCACGGGGACCGGGGAGCTGTTTTTT.

The chain is built from TRBV24-1 and TRBJ2-2; TRBD2 matches at 7 bases. Germline CDR1 is KGHDR and CDR2 is SFDVKD. Trimming removed 5 bases from V and 5 bases from J; junction bases left unmatched: 4. CDR3 length: 14 amino acids. The CDR3, as DNA: TGTGCCACCAGTGGCGGGGGAACGACCGGGGAGCTGTTTTTT. It codes for CATSGGGTTGELFF.

This clonotype has a handful of counts. CDR3 sequence reads: CSVAPVSYNEQFF. The CDR3 DNA reads as TGCAGCGTTGCTCCCGTTTCCTACAATGAGCAGTTCTTC. The rearrangement joins TRBV29-1 to TRBJ2-1; D not resolved. CDR1 is SQVTM and CDR2 is ANQGSEA in the germline V gene. The length of the CDR3 is 13 residues. Trimming shortened V by 4 bases and J by 1 base, and 8 bases separated the two germline ends.

The chain links TRBV2 to TRBJ2-1; D is unclear. The V gene lost 6 bases and the J gene lost 9 bases, with 9 bases spanning the gap. CDR1 SNHLY and CDR2 FYNNEI come from the germline V gene. The CDR3 has 11 residues. The CDR3, as DNA: TGTGCCAGCAGGTCGATAAGTGAGCAGTTCTTC. This codes for CASRSISEQFF.